The clone carrying this T cell receptor (beta chain) turned up a few times. This entry comes from a study of T-cell reconstitution after alpha-beta-depleted transplantation in children. For TCRbeta, the library was prepared with unique molecular identifiers. TCRdb independently ran MiXCR on the PCR reads; one entry per CDR3 protein. This table holds about 540,000 distinct CDR3 sequences, about a sixth found once. This CDR3 is built from 15 residues. The V gene end was trimmed by 6 bases and the J gene end by 3 bases; junction bases not matched to a gene: 11. Per germline, CDR1 SQVTM and CDR2 ANQGSEA. Sequences were derived from PBMCs from the stem cell graft donor, sampled from the stem cell graft. The V and J genes are TRBV29-1 and TRBJ1-1; 9 bases match TRBD1. This TCR derives from a human donor who donated a stem cell graft to a child with acute lymphoblastic leukemia. This CDR3 reads CSVPGTGWYDTEAFF. CDR3 DNA: TGCAGCGTACCAGGGACAGGGTGGTACGACACTGAAGCTTTCTTT.